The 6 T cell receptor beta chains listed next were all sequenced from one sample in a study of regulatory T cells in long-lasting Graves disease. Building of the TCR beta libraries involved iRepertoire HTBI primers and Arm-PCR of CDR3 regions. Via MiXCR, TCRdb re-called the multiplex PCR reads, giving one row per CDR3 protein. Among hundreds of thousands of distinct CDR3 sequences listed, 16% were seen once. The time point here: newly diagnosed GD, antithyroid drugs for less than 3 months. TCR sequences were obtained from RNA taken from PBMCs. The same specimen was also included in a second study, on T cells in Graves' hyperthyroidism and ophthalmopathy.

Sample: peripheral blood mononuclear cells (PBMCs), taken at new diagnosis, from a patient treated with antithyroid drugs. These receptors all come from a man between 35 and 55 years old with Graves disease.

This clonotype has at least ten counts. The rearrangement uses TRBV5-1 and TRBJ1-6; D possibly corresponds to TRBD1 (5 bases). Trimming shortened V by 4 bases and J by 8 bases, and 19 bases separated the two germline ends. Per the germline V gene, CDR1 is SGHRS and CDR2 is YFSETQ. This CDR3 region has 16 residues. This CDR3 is CASSRDPGRRDSPLHF. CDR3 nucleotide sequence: TGCGCCAGCAGCAGAGACCCGGGACGGAGGGATTCACCCCTCCACTTT.

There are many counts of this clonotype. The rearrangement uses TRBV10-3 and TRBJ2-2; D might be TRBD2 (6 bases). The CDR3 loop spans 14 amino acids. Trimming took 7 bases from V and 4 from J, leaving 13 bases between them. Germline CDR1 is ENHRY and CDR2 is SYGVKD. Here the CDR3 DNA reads TGTGCCATCACCGCACGACTAGTCACCGGGGAGCTGTTTTTT. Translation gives CAITARLVTGELFF.

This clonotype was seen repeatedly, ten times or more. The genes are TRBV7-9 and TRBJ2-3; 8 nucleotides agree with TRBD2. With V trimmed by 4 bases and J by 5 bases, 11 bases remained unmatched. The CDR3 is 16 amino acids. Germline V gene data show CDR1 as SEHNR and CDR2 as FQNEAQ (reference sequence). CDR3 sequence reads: CASSSNTGGRGDTQYF. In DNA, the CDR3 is TGTGCCAGCAGCTCCAACACGGGGGGGCGGGGAGATACGCAGTATTTT.

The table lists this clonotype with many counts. The CDR3 is CASIGVGPNQPQHF. The DNA of the CDR3 is TGTGCCAGCATAGGAGTGGGGCCCAATCAGCCCCAGCATTTT. This chain uses TRBV6-1 with TRBJ1-5; TRBD1 might be the D (5 bases). The V and J ends lost 7 bases and 3 bases respectively, with 13 bases between them. Germline loops: CDR1 MNHNS, CDR2 SASEGT. The CDR3 extends over 14 amino acids.

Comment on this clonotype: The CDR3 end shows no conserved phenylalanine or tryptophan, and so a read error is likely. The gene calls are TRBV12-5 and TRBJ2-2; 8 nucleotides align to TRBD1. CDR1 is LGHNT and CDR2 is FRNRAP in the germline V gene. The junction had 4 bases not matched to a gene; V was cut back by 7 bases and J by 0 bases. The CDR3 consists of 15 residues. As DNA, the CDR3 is TGTGCTAGTGCCTCGGACAGGGCGAACACCGGGGAGCTGTTTCTT. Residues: CASASDRANTGELFL.

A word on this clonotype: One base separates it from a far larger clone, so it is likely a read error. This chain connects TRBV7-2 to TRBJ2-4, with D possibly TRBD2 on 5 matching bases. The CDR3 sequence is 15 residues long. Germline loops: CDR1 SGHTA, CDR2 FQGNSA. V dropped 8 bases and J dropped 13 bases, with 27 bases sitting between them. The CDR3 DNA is TGTGCCAGCGTGACTGGACTTTTCAGATACAATGAGCAGTACTTC. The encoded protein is CASVTGLFRYNEQYF.